The rows below give T cell receptor beta chains drawn from one sample of a study of spatial heterogeneity in lung cancer. One entry per CDR3 protein, called by TCRdb with MiXCR from the 5' RACE reads. Of some 16,000 distinct CDR3 sequences in the sample, under 7.5% were seen once. The material was lung tumor tissue, obtained at surgery. The origin of the receptors is a female donor with early-stage non-small cell lung cancer. Both conserved end residues are part of each CDR3. D genes are given only for firm matches. Some rows have no size entry. The others give once, few or many, or a class for an expanded clone.

D: TRBD2
size: few
J: TRBJ2-1
V: TRBV4-2
DNA: TGTGCCAGCAGCCAAGGGACTAGCTCCTACAATGAGCAGTTCTTC
CDR3: CASSQGTSSYNEQFF

D: TRBD1
size: many
J: TRBJ1-2
V: TRBV12-3/TRBV12-4
DNA: TGTGCCAGCAGTAAGAACACCGGGACAGGGGACGGCTACACCTTC
CDR3: CASSKNTGTGDGYTF

D: -
size: many
J: TRBJ2-1
V: TRBV5-1
DNA: TGCGCCAGCAGCATGGGACAAAACTACAATGAGCAGTTCTTC
CDR3: CASSMGQNYNEQFF

D: -
size: medium-sized
J: TRBJ2-7
V: TRBV4-2
DNA: TGTGCCAGCAGCCAAGAGGACGAGCAGTACTTC
CDR3: CASSQEDEQYF

D: TRBD1
size: many
J: TRBJ2-1
V: TRBV10-3
DNA: TGTGCCATCAGTGATTTGGACAGGGGGCATCTTGAGCAGTTCTTC
CDR3: CAISDLDRGHLEQFF

D: -
size: many
J: TRBJ1-6
V: TRBV4-1
DNA: TGCGCCAGCAGCCAAGATGAGGGAGTACGGAATTCACCCCTCCACTTT
CDR3: CASSQDEGVRNSPLHF

D: -
size: few
J: TRBJ1-6
V: TRBV10-3
DNA: TGTGCCATCAGTGAGTCATGGGGGGTAGGATCACCCCTCCACTTT
CDR3: CAISESWGVGSPLHF

D: -
size: medium-sized
J: TRBJ1-1
V: TRBV4-2
DNA: TGTGCCAGCAGCCAAGGAATTCCTGGCGAAGCTTTCTTT
CDR3: CASSQGIPGEAFF

D: -
size: many
J: TRBJ2-3
V: TRBV7-9
DNA: TGTGCCAGCAGCTCATCATTTGAAACGCAGTATTTT
CDR3: CASSSSFETQYF

D: TRBD2
size: many
J: TRBJ2-5
V: TRBV12-3/TRBV12-4
DNA: TGTGCCAGCAGCCTGGGACTAGCGGATCAAGAGACCCAGTACTTC
CDR3: CASSLGLADQETQYF

D: TRBD1
size: -
J: TRBJ1-1
V: TRBV7-2
DNA: TGTGCCAGCAGCTCCACGGGACAGGGTCGAGCTTTCTTT
CDR3: CASSSTGQGRAFF

D: TRBD2
size: many
J: TRBJ2-1
V: TRBV6-5
DNA: TGTGCCAGCAAGCGGGGCCTCAGCTCCTACAATGAGCAGTTCTTC
CDR3: CASKRGLSSYNEQFF

D: TRBD1
size: few
J: TRBJ1-1
V: TRBV5-6
DNA: TGTGCCACCAGTCGACAGGGGGCATCGATGAACACTGAAGCTTTCTTT
CDR3: CATSRQGASMNTEAFF

D: TRBD1
size: medium-sized
J: TRBJ1-5
V: TRBV7-2
DNA: TGTGCCAGCAGCCAATCCCTAGGGACAGGGGAGCAACATTTT
CDR3: CASSQSLGTGEQHF

D: -
size: many
J: TRBJ2-7
V: TRBV5-1
DNA: TGCGCCAGCCGAGGACAGCCAGTGAACGAGCAGTACTTC
CDR3: CASRGQPVNEQYF

D: -
size: few
J: TRBJ1-6
V: TRBV12-3/TRBV12-4
DNA: TGTGCCAGCAGGCTGGGGGTTCTTAATTCACCCCTCCACTTT
CDR3: CASRLGVLNSPLHF

D: TRBD2
size: medium-sized
J: TRBJ2-2
V: TRBV4-3
DNA: TGCGCCAGCAGCCAAGAAAGCCAGCGGGGTAAAACCGGGGAGCTGTTTTTT
CDR3: CASSQESQRGKTGELFF

D: -
size: many
J: TRBJ1-1
V: TRBV6-5
DNA: TGTGCCAGCTGGAGGGGTCGGTATCGGGACGACACTGAAGCTTTCTTT
CDR3: CASWRGRYRDDTEAFF

D: -
size: many
J: TRBJ2-3
V: TRBV20-1
DNA: TGCAGTGCTAGGGTCGTCGGGGGAACAGCTAGCACAGATACGCAGTATTTT
CDR3: CSARVVGGTASTDTQYF

D: TRBD2
size: medium-sized
J: TRBJ2-5
V: TRBV7-2
DNA: TGTGCCAGCAGCTTAGCAAACCGGGGGGGCCTCCGAGAGACCCAGTACTTC
CDR3: CASSLANRGGLRETQYF

D: -
size: many
J: TRBJ1-1
V: TRBV9
DNA: TGTGCCAGCAGCGTAGAGGAGGGGGGGTCCAAAGCTTTCTTT
CDR3: CASSVEEGGSKAFF

D: -
size: -
J: TRBJ2-7
V: TRBV6-1
DNA: TGTGCCAGCAGGGAGGTCTACGAGCAGTACTTC
CDR3: CASREVYEQYF

D: -
size: many
J: TRBJ2-2
V: TRBV29-1
DNA: TGCAGCGTTTCGCTCATACAGGGGAACACCGGGGAGCTGTTTTTT
CDR3: CSVSLIQGNTGELFF

D: -
size: medium-sized
J: TRBJ1-1
V: TRBV20-1
DNA: TGCAGTGCCTCACTGCCGGAGACTGAAGCTTTCTTT
CDR3: CSASLPETEAFF

D: TRBD2
size: few
J: TRBJ2-5
V: TRBV2
DNA: TGTGCCAGCTCGACTAGCGGGGGAAAAGAGACCCAGTACTTC
CDR3: CASSTSGGKETQYF

D: -
size: medium-sized
J: TRBJ2-2
V: TRBV12-5
DNA: TGTGCTAGTGGTACCGGAGCCGGGGAGCTGTTTTTT
CDR3: CASGTGAGELFF

D: TRBD2
size: many
J: TRBJ2-7
V: TRBV4-2
DNA: TGTGCCAGCAGCCAAGAAGGCGGGGGGGCTCCCTACGAGCAGTACTTC
CDR3: CASSQEGGGAPYEQYF

D: -
size: many
J: TRBJ2-3
V: TRBV5-1
DNA: TGCGCCAGCAGCTTTCGCCCGGGACTGGGGCGGGATACGCAGTATTTT
CDR3: CASSFRPGLGRDTQYF

D: TRBD2
size: medium-sized
J: TRBJ2-5
V: TRBV25-1
DNA: TGTGCCAGCGGGATAGCGGGCGGAGACCAAGAGACCCAGTACTTC
CDR3: CASGIAGGDQETQYF

D: -
size: many
J: TRBJ2-3
V: TRBV7-2
DNA: TGTGCCAGCAGCTTAGGTCAGGCTAGCACAGATACGCAGTATTTT
CDR3: CASSLGQASTDTQYF

D: -
size: many
J: TRBJ2-7
V: TRBV5-1
DNA: TGCGCCAGCAGCTTGGCCGGTTGGAGATACGAGCAGTACTTC
CDR3: CASSLAGWRYEQYF